This TCR beta chain emerged from a study of CD8 T cells in ankylosing spondylitis. Study-level findings and limits: What seemed typical of ankylosing spondylitis blood was a TCR beta motif built from 8 or 9 highly homologous variants. Certain motif variants had earlier appeared in reactive arthritis synovial fluid and blood.

TCRdb recomputed calls from the 5' RACE reads with MiXCR, one row per CDR3 protein. The sample includes 500,000 or so distinct CDR3 sequences, 5.3% of them seen just once. The ends were cut back, 5 bases at V and 0 bases at J, with 10 bases in the middle. The CDR3 length is 14 residues. The germline V gene has CDR1 KGHSH and CDR2 LQKENI. Concerning this clonotype: Its antigen is still unknown.

This clonotype was sampled from a male donor with ankylosing spondylitis. Sample: blood, either unsorted or a sorted T cell fraction (not recorded which). The chain has TRBV18 and TRBJ1-1; D is perhaps TRBD1 (5 bases). For the CDR3, the DNA is TGTGCCAGCTCAGCAGGGATGATGAACACTGAAGCTTTCTTT. As protein: CASSAGMMNTEAFF. Full variable domain (rest looked up from reference TRBV18 and TRBJ1-1): NAGVMQNPRHLVRRRGQEARLRCSPMKGHSHVYWYRQLPEEGLKFMVYLQKENIIDESGMPKERFSAEFPKEGPSILRIQQVVRGDSAAYFCASSAGMMNTEAFFGQGTRLTVV.